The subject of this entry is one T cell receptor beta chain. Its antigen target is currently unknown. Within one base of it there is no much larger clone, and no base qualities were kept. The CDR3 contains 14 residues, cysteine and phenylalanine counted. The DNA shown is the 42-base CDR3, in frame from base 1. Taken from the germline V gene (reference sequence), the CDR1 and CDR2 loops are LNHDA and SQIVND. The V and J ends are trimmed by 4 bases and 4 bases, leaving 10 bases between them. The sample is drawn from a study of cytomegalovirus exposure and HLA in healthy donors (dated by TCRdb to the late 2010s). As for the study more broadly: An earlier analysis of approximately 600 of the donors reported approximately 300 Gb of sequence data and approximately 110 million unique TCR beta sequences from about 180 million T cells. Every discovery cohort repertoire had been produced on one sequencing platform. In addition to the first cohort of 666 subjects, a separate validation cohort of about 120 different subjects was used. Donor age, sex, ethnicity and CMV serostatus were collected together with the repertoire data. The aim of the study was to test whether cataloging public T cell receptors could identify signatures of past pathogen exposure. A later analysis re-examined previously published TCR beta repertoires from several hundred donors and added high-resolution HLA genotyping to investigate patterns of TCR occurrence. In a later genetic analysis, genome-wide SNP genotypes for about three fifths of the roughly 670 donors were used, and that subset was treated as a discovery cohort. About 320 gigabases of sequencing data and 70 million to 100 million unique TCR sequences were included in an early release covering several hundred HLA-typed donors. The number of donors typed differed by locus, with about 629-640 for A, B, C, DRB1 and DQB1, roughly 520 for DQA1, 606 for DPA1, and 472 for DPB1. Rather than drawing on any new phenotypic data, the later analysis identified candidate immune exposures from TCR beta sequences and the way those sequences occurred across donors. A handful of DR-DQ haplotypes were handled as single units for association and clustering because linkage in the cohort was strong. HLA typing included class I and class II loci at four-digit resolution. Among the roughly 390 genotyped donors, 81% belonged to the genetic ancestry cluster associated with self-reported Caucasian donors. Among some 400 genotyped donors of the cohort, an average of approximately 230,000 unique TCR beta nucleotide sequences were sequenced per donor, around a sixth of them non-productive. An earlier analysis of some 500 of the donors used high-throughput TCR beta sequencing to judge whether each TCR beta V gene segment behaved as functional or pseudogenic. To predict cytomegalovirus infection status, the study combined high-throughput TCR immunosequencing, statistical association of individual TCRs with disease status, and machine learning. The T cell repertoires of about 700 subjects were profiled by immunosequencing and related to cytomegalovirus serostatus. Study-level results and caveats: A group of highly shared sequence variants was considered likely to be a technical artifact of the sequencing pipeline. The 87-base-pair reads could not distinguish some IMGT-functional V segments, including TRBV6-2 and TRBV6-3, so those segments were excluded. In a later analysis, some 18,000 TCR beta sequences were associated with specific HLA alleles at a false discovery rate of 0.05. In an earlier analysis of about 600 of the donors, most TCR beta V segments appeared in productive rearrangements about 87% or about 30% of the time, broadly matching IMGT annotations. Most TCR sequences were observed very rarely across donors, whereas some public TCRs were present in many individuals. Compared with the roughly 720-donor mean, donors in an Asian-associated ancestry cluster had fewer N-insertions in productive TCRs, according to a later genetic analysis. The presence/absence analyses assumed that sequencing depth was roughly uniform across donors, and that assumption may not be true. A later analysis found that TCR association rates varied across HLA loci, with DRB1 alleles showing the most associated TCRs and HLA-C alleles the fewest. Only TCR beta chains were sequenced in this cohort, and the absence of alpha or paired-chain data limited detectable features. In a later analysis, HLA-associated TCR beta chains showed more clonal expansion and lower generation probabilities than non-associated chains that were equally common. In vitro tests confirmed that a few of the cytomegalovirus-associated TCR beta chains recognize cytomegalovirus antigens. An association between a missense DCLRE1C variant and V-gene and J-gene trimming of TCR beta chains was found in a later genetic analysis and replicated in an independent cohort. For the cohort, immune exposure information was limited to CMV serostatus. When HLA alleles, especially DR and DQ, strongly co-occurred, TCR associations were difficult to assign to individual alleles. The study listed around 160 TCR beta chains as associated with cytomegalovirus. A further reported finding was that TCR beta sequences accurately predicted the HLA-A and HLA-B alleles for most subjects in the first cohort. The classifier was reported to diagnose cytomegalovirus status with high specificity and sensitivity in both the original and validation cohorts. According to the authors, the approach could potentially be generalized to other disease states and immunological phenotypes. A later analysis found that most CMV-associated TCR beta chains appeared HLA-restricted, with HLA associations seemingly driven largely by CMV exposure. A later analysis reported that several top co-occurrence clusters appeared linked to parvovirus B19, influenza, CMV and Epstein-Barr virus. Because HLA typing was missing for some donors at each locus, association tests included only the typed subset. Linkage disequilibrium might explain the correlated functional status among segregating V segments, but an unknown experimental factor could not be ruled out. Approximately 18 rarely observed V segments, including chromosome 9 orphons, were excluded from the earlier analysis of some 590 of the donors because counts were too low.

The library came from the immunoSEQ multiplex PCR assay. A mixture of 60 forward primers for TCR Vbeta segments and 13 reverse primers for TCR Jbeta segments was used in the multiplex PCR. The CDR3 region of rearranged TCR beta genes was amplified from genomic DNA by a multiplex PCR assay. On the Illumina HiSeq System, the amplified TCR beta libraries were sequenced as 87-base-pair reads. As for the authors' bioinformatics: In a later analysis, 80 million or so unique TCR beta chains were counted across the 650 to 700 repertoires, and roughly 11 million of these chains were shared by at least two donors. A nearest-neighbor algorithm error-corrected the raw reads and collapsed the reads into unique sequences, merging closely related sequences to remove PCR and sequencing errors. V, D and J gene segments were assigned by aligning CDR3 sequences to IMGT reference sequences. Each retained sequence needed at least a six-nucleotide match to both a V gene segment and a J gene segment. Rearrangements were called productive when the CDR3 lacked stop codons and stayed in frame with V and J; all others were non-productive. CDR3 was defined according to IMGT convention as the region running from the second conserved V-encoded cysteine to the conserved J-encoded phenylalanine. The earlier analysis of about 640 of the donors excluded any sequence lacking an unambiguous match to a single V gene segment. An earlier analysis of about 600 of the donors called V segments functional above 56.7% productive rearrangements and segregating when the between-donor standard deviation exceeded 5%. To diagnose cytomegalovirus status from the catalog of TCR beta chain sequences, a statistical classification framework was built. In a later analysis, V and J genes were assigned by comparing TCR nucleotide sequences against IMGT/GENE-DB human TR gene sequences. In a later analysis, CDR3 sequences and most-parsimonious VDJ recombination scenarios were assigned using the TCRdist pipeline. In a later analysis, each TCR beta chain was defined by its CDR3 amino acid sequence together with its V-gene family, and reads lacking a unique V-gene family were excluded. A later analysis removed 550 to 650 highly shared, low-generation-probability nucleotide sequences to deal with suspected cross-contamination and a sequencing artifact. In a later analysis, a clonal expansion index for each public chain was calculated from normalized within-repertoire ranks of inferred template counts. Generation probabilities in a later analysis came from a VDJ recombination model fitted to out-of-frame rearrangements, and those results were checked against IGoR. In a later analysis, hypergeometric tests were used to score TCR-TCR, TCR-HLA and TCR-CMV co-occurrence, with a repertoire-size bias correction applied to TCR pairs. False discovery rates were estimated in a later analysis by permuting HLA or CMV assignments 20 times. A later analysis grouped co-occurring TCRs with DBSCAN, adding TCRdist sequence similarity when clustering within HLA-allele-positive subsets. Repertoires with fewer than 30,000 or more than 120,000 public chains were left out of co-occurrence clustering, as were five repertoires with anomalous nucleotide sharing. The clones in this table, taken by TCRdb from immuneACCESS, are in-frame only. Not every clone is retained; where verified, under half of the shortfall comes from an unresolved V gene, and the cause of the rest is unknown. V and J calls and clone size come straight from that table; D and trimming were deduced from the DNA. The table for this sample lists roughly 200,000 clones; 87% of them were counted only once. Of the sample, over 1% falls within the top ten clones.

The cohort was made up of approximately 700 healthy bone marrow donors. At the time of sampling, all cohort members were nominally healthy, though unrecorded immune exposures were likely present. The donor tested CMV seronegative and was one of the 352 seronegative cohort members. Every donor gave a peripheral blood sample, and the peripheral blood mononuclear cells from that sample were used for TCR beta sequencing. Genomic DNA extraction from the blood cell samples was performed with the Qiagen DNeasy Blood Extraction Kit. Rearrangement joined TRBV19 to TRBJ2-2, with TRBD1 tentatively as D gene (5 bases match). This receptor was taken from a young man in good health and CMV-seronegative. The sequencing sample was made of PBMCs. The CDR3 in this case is CASSTQGFTGELFF. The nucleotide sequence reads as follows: TGTGCCAGTAGTACTCAGGGCTTCACCGGGGAGCTGTTTTTT. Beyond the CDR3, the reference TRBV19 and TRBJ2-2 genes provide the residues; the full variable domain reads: DGGITQSPKYLFRKEGQNVTLSCEQNLNHDAMYWYRQDPGQGLRLIYYSQIVNDFQKGDIAEGYSVSREKKESFPLTVTSAQKNPTAFYLCASSTQGFTGELFFGEGSRLTVL.